One T cell receptor beta chain is described in this entry. This specimen comes from a study of T cell repertoires in cytomegalovirus infection. As for the study in general: It can be stated that public TCR beta signatures indicated CMV infection as well as a matching HLA type.

Via MiXCR, TCRdb re-called the reads, giving one row per CDR3 protein. The sample contains roughly 630,000 distinct CDR3 sequences, roughly 24% of which appear only once. V was pared by 6 bases and J by 0 bases, with 7 bases of the junction left unmatched. Germline V gene lookup returns CDR1 MGHDK and CDR2 SYGVNS. The CDR3 consists of 16 residues. The chain employs TRBV25-1 and TRBJ2-3, with TRBD2 matching over 9 bases. The sequencing input was CD8+ T cells from PBMCs. This TCR derives from a human donor in good health (CMV status not recorded). Some clones in this sample may be carry-over from other donors' samples. For the CDR3, the DNA is TGTGCCAGCAGCCTGGGCGGGGGGGCTAGCACAGATACGCAGTATTTT. It specifies CASSLGGGASTDTQYF.